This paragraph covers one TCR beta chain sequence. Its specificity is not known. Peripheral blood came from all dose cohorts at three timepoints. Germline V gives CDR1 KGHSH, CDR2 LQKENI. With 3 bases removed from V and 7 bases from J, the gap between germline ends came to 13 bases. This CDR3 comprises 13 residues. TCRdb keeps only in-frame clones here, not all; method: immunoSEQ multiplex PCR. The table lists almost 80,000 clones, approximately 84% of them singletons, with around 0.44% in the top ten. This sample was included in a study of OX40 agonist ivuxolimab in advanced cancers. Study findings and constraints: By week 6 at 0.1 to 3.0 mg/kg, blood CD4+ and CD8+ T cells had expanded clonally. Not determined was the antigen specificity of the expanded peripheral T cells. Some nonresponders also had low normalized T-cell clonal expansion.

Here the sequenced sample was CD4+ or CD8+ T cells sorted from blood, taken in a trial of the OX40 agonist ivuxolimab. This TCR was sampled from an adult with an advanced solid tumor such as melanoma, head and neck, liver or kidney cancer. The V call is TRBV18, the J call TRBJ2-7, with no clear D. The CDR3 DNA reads TGTGCCAGCTCACCGTCTATCGCGGCGGAGCAGTACGTC. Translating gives CASSPSIAAEQYV.